A selection of T cell receptor beta chains follows, all from one sample in a study of identical twins. TCRdb used MiXCR to reprocess the 5' RACE reads, holding one entry per CDR3 protein. The sample has about 900,000 distinct CDR3 sequences; around an eighth are singletons. The same sample was also used in a study of yellow fever vaccine responses in identical twins.

Sequenced sample: PBMCs. Receptors were obtained from a woman aged 18-29 years in good health. The CDR3 runs from the conserved cysteine through the conserved F or W.

v_gene	j_gene	CDR3aa
TRBV28	TRBJ2-1	CASSGDREVIYNEQFF
TRBV28	TRBJ1-1	CASSLMGRTEAFF
TRBV2	TRBJ2-1	CASSGILGTGRYNEQFF
TRBV20-1	TRBJ2-1	CSAPRLSGQYNEQFF
TRBV24-1	TRBJ2-3	CATSDLRTEVASTDTQYF
TRBV6-1	TRBJ1-1	CASLSQGGVEAFF
TRBV10-3	TRBJ1-1	CAIRRDSGNTEAFF
TRBV15	TRBJ1-1	CATSRVAGLNTEAFF
TRBV7-8	TRBJ2-5	CASSLRVRVLLQETQYF
TRBV7-9	TRBJ2-7	CASSADWGQERYEQYF
TRBV5-1	TRBJ2-1	CASSLALGRSYNEQFF
TRBV25-1	TRBJ2-1	CASSEIVGGPYNEQFF
TRBV2	TRBJ2-5	CASTPGGLAQETQYF
TRBV7-9	TRBJ1-1	CASTFSELNTEAFF
TRBV27	TRBJ1-6	CASSQNTRGSPLHF
TRBV20-1	TRBJ2-1	CCATPVGGIPYNEQFF
TRBV19	TRBJ1-1	CASSIGGPGTEAFF
TRBV20-1	TRBJ1-2	CSARGPGQGNYGYTF
TRBV18	TRBJ2-1	CASSPTLAGSSYNEQFF
TRBV5-1	TRBJ2-2	CASSADRGRTGELFF
TRBV4-1	TRBJ2-2	CASSPTNGELFF
TRBV20-1	TRBJ2-3	CSASDPGRGGTDTQYF
TRBV12-3/TRBV12-4	TRBJ2-1	CASSRTGDNEQFF
TRBV7-2	TRBJ2-2	CASSFLAGLNTGELFF
TRBV4-1	TRBJ2-7	CASSQGQNTYEQYF
TRBV2	TRBJ2-1	CASNRLASNEQFF
TRBV25-1	TRBJ2-2	CASSASGTVAGELFF
TRBV12-3/TRBV12-4	TRBJ1-1	CASSRQGWPEAFF
TRBV21-1	TRBJ2-5	CASSKSPAGRPPETQYF
TRBV9	TRBJ2-5	CASSVGDSTYQETQYF
TRBV27	TRBJ2-3	CASGQGSRRTSTDTQYF
TRBV2	TRBJ2-3	CASKDPQSTDTQYF
TRBV20-1	TRBJ2-4	CSARPGQGGYIQYF
TRBV20-1	TRBJ2-1	CSALAGGVPDEQFF
TRBV10-3	TRBJ1-1	CAITSEGGLLNTEAFF
TRBV5-1	TRBJ2-1	CASSLLLQGAYNEQFF
TRBV20-1	TRBJ2-1	CSAGAGTAHYNEQFF
TRBV29-1	TRBJ1-1	CSVEGGTGVNTEAFF
TRBV12-3/TRBV12-4	TRBJ1-3	CASSPGGVDTIYF
TRBV5-4	TRBJ2-1	CASSIGGLRGDEQFF
TRBV5-1	TRBJ2-3	CASSLTGTSATDTQYF
TRBV27	TRBJ2-7	CASSLTGTSVEQYF
TRBV28	TRBJ2-1	CASSSYRTPATEQFF
TRBV28	TRBJ1-2	CASSFGTVLNYGYTF
TRBV20-1	TRBJ1-4	CSAKDGTTNEKLFF
TRBV5-1	TRBJ2-1	CASSRAFGNRIYNEQFF
TRBV7-6	TRBJ2-1	CASSSPYNEQFF
TRBV12-3/TRBV12-4	TRBJ2-3	CASNLIAGAPTDTQYF
TRBV6-5	TRBJ2-7	CASSYSSLAGAYEQYF
TRBV3-1	TRBJ2-1	CAICKPGLARGRSGEQFF
TRBV27	TRBJ2-1	CASSLYGNEQFF
TRBV28	TRBJ2-3	CASQRTGTDTQYF
TRBV2	TRBJ2-7	CASSSGRKAYEQYF